These T cell receptor beta chains were read from a single sample in a study of blood T cell repertoires in COVID-19. Profiled with immunoSEQ multiplex PCR; TCRdb holds only in-frame clones, not every one. The table records roughly 280,000 clones, approximately 89% of them present only once. Material for sequencing was PBMCs or T cells enriched from blood (not recorded which). The receptor source for this set is a middle-aged man who had been exposed to COVID-19. Both conserved end residues are part of each CDR3. A D gene is named only where the DNA matches it firmly. Rows may omit the clone size; those that give it use once, few, many or a size class.

>.|TRBJ1-3|TRBV28|TRBD1
CASSSSRQGAYGNTIYF
TGTGCCAGCAGTTCCTCTCGACAGGGGGCTTATGGAAACACCATATATTTT
>.|TRBJ2-7|TRBV5-4|TRBD1
CASSLERQGDSYEQYF
TGTGCCAGCAGCTTGGAAAGGCAGGGGGACTCCTACGAGCAGTACTTC
>.|TRBJ1-1|TRBV14|.
CASSYLTGEETEAFF
TGTGCCAGCAGCTACCTGACTGGAGAGGAAACTGAAGCTTTCTTT
>.|TRBJ1-2|TRBV30|TRBD1
CAWRTGALRGYGYTF
TGTGCCTGGCGGACAGGGGCCCTTCGGGGGTATGGCTACACCTTC
>.|TRBJ1-3|TRBV5-1|.
CASSLMMLSRDTIYF
TGCGCCAGCAGCCTGATGATGCTAAGCAGGGACACCATATATTTT
>.|TRBJ1-3|TRBV7-9|TRBD1
CASSLLTGTGNTIYF
TGTGCCAGCAGCTTGCTGACAGGGACTGGAAACACCATATATTTT
>.|TRBJ2-7|TRBV5-1|.
CASSLGTASLEQYF
TGCGCCAGCAGCTTGGGGACAGCTTCGCTCGAGCAGTACTTC
>.|TRBJ2-7|TRBV29-1|TRBD2
CSVVSSGSTGEQYF
TGCAGCGTTGTTTCTAGCGGGAGTACAGGGGAGCAGTACTTC
>.|TRBJ1-3|TRBV7-2|.
CASSLSIGSSGNTIYF
TGTGCCAGCAGCTTATCTATAGGGAGCTCTGGAAACACCATATATTTT
>.|TRBJ2-7|TRBV6-5|.
CASSLYSGAVYEQYF
TGTGCCAGCAGTCTGTATAGCGGAGCGGTGTACGAGCAGTACTTC
>.|TRBJ2-7|TRBV28|TRBD2
CASGGREGEQYF
TGTGCCAGCGGAGGCAGGGAGGGCGAGCAGTACTTC
>.|TRBJ1-1|TRBV7-3|.
CASSLNTGSEAFF
TGTGCCAGCAGCTTAAACACGGGGTCTGAAGCTTTCTTT
>.|TRBJ2-3|TRBV2|TRBD1
CASRPDRGGGDTQYF
TGTGCCAGCAGGCCGGACAGGGGAGGTGGAGATACGCAGTATTTT
>.|TRBJ1-1|TRBV11-2|.
CASSLGQNTEAFF
TGTGCCAGCAGCTTGGGACAGAACACTGAAGCTTTCTTT
>.|TRBJ2-4|TRBV2|TRBD2
CASSVTTSRIQYF
TGTGCCAGCAGTGTAACGACTAGCCGCATTCAGTACTTC
>once|TRBJ1-5|TRBV19|.
CASSRRDRQYSNQPQHF
TGTGCCAGTAGTAGGAGGGACCGTCAGTATAGCAATCAGCCCCAGCATTTT
>few|TRBJ2-1|TRBV12-3/TRBV12-4|TRBD2
CASTLAGGGEQFF
TGTGCCAGCACTCTAGCGGGAGGAGGTGAGCAGTTCTTC
>.|TRBJ1-5|TRBV30|TRBD1
CAWSVPGGREPQHF
TGTGCCTGGAGTGTACCAGGGGGTAGGGAGCCCCAGCATTTT
>.|TRBJ1-3|TRBV6-5|TRBD1
CASIPGQAIGNTIYF
TGTGCCAGCATACCGGGACAGGCTATCGGAAACACCATATATTTT
>.|TRBJ1-1|TRBV7-9|TRBD1
CASSLETLAGGGEAFF
TGTGCCAGCAGCTTAGAAACACTGGCAGGGGGCGGTGAAGCTTTCTTT
>.|TRBJ1-1|TRBV19|TRBD1
CASSILGTGGTEAFF
TGTGCCAGTAGTATCCTCGGGACAGGGGGCACTGAAGCTTTCTTT
>.|TRBJ1-1|TRBV5-6|.
CASSAGVSGTEAFF
TGTGCCAGCAGCGCCGGGGTCAGCGGTACTGAAGCTTTCTTT
>.|TRBJ1-3|TRBV5-6|.
CASSFQSGNTIYF
TGTGCCAGCAGCTTTCAATCCGGAAACACCATATATTTT
>.|TRBJ2-2|TRBV7-2|.
CASSPPYDTGELFF
TGTGCCAGCAGCCCCCCCTATGACACCGGGGAGCTGTTTTTT
>.|TRBJ1-5|TRBV10-3|.
CAISGAFNQPQHF
TGTGCCATCAGTGGGGCCTTCAATCAGCCCCAGCATTTT
>.|TRBJ1-1|TRBV16|.
CASSHRGAMNTEAFF
TGTGCCAGCAGCCACCGGGGGGCTATGAACACTGAAGCTTTCTTT
>.|TRBJ1-3|TRBV6-5|.
CASAGGASGNTIYF
TGTGCCAGCGCGGGGGGGGCGTCTGGAAACACCATATATTTT
>.|TRBJ1-5|TRBV10-3|.
CAIRGQTNQPQHF
TGTGCCATCAGAGGACAGACAAATCAGCCCCAGCATTTT
>many|TRBJ2-7|TRBV28|TRBD1
CASSLGTDHYEQYF
TGTGCCAGCAGTCTCGGGACAGACCACTACGAGCAGTACTTC
>once|TRBJ2-3|TRBV25-1|.
CASSTPDCTDTQYF
TGTGCCAGCAGTACACCCGATTGCACAGATACGCAGTATTTT
>once|TRBJ1-2|TRBV10-3|TRBD1
CAISSPGTGGLGYTF
TGTGCCATCAGTTCACCCGGGACAGGGGGCTTGGGCTACACCTTC
>.|TRBJ2-6|TRBV7-9|.
CASSSPEGAGANVLTF
TGTGCCAGCAGCTCCCCCGAGGGGGCTGGGGCCAACGTCCTGACTTTC
>once|TRBJ2-1|TRBV28|TRBD1
CASSLLDRASYNEQFF
TGTGCCAGCAGTTTATTGGACAGGGCCTCCTACAATGAGCAGTTCTTC
>.|TRBJ2-6|TRBV7-6|.
CASSLETGLLGGANVLTF
TGTGCCAGCAGCTTAGAGACAGGCCTCCTGGGAGGGGCCAACGTCCTGACTTTC
>.|TRBJ1-5|TRBV12-3/TRBV12-4|TRBD1
CASRGQTNQPQHF
TGTGCCAGCAGGGGACAGACCAATCAGCCCCAGCATTTT
>few|TRBJ2-2|TRBV10-2|TRBD2
CASRSGSFTGELFF
TGCGCCAGCCGTAGCGGGAGTTTCACCGGGGAGCTGTTTTTT
>.|TRBJ1-5|TRBV7-9|TRBD1
CASSPGRGQGFYSNQPQHF
TGTGCCAGCAGCCCCGGAAGGGGACAGGGTTTTTATAGCAATCAGCCCCAGCATTTT
>.|TRBJ2-1|TRBV7-3|.
CASSLLVGDYEQFF
TGTGCCAGCAGCTTATTGGTAGGTGACTACGAGCAGTTCTTC
>.|TRBJ2-7|TRBV9|.
CASSVLPTSSYEQYF
TGTGCCAGCAGCGTACTGCCCACTAGCTCCTACGAGCAGTACTTC
>.|TRBJ2-7|TRBV6-6|TRBD1
CASSFGTGKSYEQYF
TGTGCCAGCAGTTTCGGGACAGGGAAATCCTACGAGCAGTACTTC
>.|TRBJ2-2|TRBV6-5|TRBD1
CAINPTGGAGELFF
TGTGCCATCAACCCGACAGGGGGTGCCGGGGAGCTGTTTTTT
>.|TRBJ2-7|TRBV19|TRBD2
CASSRTSGRTTYEQYF
TGTGCCAGTAGTAGAACTAGCGGGAGGACTACCTACGAGCAGTACTTC
>.|TRBJ1-1|TRBV2|TRBD1
CASNRGQGVNMNTEAFF
TGTGCCAGCAATAGAGGACAGGGCGTTAATATGAACACTGAAGCTTTCTTT
>.|TRBJ2-7|TRBV18|.
CASSPGDSYEQYF
TGTGCCAGCTCACCAGGAGACAGCTACGAGCAGTACTTC
>.|TRBJ1-1|TRBV6-5|TRBD1
CASRGQGEKAFF
TGTGCCAGCAGAGGACAGGGGGAGAAAGCTTTCTTT
>.|TRBJ2-2|TRBV11-2|.
CASSLMFQNTGELFF
TGTGCCAGCAGCTTAATGTTCCAGAACACCGGGGAGCTGTTTTTT
>.|TRBJ2-5|TRBV11-1|TRBD1
CASSSGQGGETQYF
TGTGCCAGCAGCTCGGGACAGGGGGGAGAGACCCAGTACTTC
>.|TRBJ2-1|TRBV6-2/TRBV6-3|TRBD2
CASSAQLAGVRNEQFF
TGTGCCAGCAGTGCCCAACTAGCGGGAGTCCGCAATGAGCAGTTCTTC
>.|TRBJ1-6|TRBV10-3|TRBD1
CAISESKAGGYNSPLHF
TGTGCCATCAGTGAGTCGAAGGCAGGGGGCTATAATTCACCCCTCCACTTT
>.|TRBJ1-2|TRBV7-7|.
CASSPLSGAYYGYTF
TGTGCCAGCAGCCCCCTCAGCGGGGCATACTATGGCTACACCTTC
>.|TRBJ2-7|TRBV19|.
CASSGYSGVAYEQYF
TGTGCCAGTAGTGGGTATAGCGGAGTGGCCTACGAGCAGTACTTC
>.|TRBJ2-5|TRBV7-9|.
CASTGEETQYF
TGTGCCAGCACGGGTGAGGAGACCCAGTACTTC
>.|TRBJ2-3|TRBV19|TRBD2
CASSIITRGAPTDTQYF
TGTGCCAGTAGTATAATTACGCGGGGGGCGCCCACAGATACGCAGTATTTT